This TCR beta chain was identified in a study of cytomegalovirus exposure and HLA in healthy donors. When sampled, the donors appeared nominally healthy, though they likely had unrecorded immune exposures. PCR used 60 Vbeta primers and 13 Jbeta primers. Authors' data handling: Later reanalysis found around 74 million unique TCR beta chains, around 11 million of them shared. Profiling relied on immunoSEQ multiplex PCR, and the TCRdb table lists in-frame clones only, not all of them. D and trimming were read from the DNA, whereas the V and J calls and clone size are those reported in that table. The sample has just under 90,000 clones. The CDR3 totals 17 residues. Germline lookup yields CDR1 MDHEN and CDR2 SYDVKM. V was pared by 0 bases and J by 0 bases, with 13 bases between. Broader study findings: Many donors shared some public TCRs, even though most TCR sequences were rare.

Comments on this clone: The target antigen is unknown.

The sequencing sample was made of PBMCs. The chain links TRBV28 to TRBJ2-3, with TRBD2 as a possible D gene (5 bases). The sequence derives from a girl between 5 and 17 years old in good health and CMV-seropositive. This CDR3 reads CASSLCIWRASTDTQYF. CDR3 bases: TGTGCCAGCAGTTTATGCATTTGGCGGGCTAGCACAGATACGCAGTATTTT.